This entry lists 27 T cell receptor beta chains sequenced from one sample in a study of cytomegalovirus exposure and HLA in healthy donors. 13 Jbeta primers and 60 Vbeta primers were used for the PCR. Assay: immunoSEQ multiplex PCR; the TCRdb copy retains only in-frame clones and omits some. This sample carries about 110,000 clones, around 77% of them seen once, and the ten largest clones take roughly 2.1%. Sequenced sample: PBMCs. The receptors derive from a man in his late teens or twenties in good health and CMV-seronegative.

This rearrangement joins TRBV27 to TRBJ2-2, with a possible D match to TRBD2 (5 bases). In germline, CDR1 is MNHEY, CDR2 SMNVEV (reference sequence). This CDR3 spans 16 amino acids. Trimming left V 4 bases short and J 3 bases short, with 15 bases between. This CDR3 reads CASSSWERADTGELFF. Here the CDR3 DNA reads TGTGCCAGCAGTTCCTGGGAGAGGGCCGACACCGGGGAGCTGTTTTTT.

The gene calls are TRBV5-1 and TRBJ2-7; the match to TRBD1 covers 7 bases. The CDR3 has 15 amino acids. Losses at the gene ends were 4 bases for V and 0 bases for J; bases not matched to a gene: 7. CDR1 is SGHRS, CDR2 YFSETQ, per germline. The CDR3 region has the DNA TGCGCCAGCAGCCAGGGGACAGTTAACTCCTACGAGCAGTACTTC. This gives the protein CASSQGTVNSYEQYF.

The gene calls are TRBV19 and TRBJ2-7, with 10 bases that match TRBD2. Germline assignment: CDR1 LNHDA and CDR2 SQIVND (reference sequence). V dropped 5 bases and J dropped 0; count of bases not matched to a gene: 7. This CDR3 is built from 16 residues. The CDR3: CASSRGLATFSYEQYF. The CDR3 bases are TGTGCCAGTAGTCGGGGACTAGCGACCTTCTCCTACGAGCAGTACTTC.

V gene TRBV9 combines with J gene TRBJ1-1; TRBD1 might be the D (6 bases). The CDR3 runs to 16 residues. The V gene's germline CDR1 is SGDLS and CDR2 YYNGEE. V was pared by 0 bases and J by 0 bases, with 12 bases between. CDR3 coding DNA: TGTGCCAGCAGCGTAGACCCTACAGGGATGAACACTGAAGCTTTCTTT. This codes for CASSVDPTGMNTEAFF.

This clone was detected a few times. The V gene is TRBV2, the J gene TRBJ1-1; the D gene is possibly TRBD1 (6 bases). The length of the CDR3 is 15 residues. Between the trimmed V and J ends, which lost 1 base and 1 base, there was a span of 10 bases. The germline CDR1 and CDR2 sequences are SNHLY and FYNNEI. The CDR3 sequence: CASSEDRAPNTEAFF. DNA for the CDR3: TGTGCCAGCAGTGAAGACAGGGCCCCGAACACTGAAGCTTTCTTT.

V gene TRBV9 combines with J gene TRBJ2-6; maybe TRBD1 (5 bases). The CDR3 loop spans 18 amino acids. V dropped 0 bases and J dropped 4 bases, with 17 bases sitting between them. Germline CDR1 SGDLS, CDR2 YYNGEE. The CDR3 DNA reads TGTGCCAGCAGCGTAGTCCCCTCAGGGCCCTCCGGGGCCAACGTCCTGACTTTC. Its translation: CASSVVPSGPSGANVLTF.

This clone was detected once. The chain has TRBV5-1 and TRBJ2-3; tentative D call: TRBD2 (5 bases). V was clipped by 5 bases and J by 0 bases, with 22 bases between them. In germline, CDR1 is SGHRS, CDR2 YFSETQ. The CDR3 covers 18 residues. For the CDR3, the DNA is TGCGCCAGCAGGGCGGCGCGGACTTCTAGGGCTAGCACAGATACGCAGTATTTT. Residues: CASRAARTSRASTDTQYF. The entire variable domain, with the rest obtained from reference TRBV5-1 and TRBJ2-3, is as follows: KAGVTQTPRYLIKTRGQQVTLSCSPISGHRSVSWYQQTPGQGLQFLFEYFSETQRNKGNFPGRFSGRQFSNSRSEMNVSTLELGDSALYLCASRAARTSRASTDTQYFGPGTRLTVL.

The rearrangement joins TRBV2 to TRBJ2-7; D remains unclear. Trimming cost V 6 bases and J 3 bases, with 12 bases left between them. CDR1 SNHLY and CDR2 FYNNEI come from the germline V gene. This CDR3 comprises 13 residues. CDR3 nucleotides: TGTGCCAGCAGCCTTAGCCTAATCTACGAGCAGTACTTC. Protein sequence: CASSLSLIYEQYF.

The V gene is TRBV13, the J gene TRBJ2-2, with D possibly being TRBD1 (6 bases). Trimming shortened V by 5 bases and J by 6 bases, and 13 bases separated the two germline ends. The CDR3 has 14 residues. CDR1 PRHDT and CDR2 FYEKMQ come from the germline V gene (reference sequence). CDR3 bases: TGTGCCAGCAGCGAGTTCACAGGGCCCGGGGAGCTGTTTTTT. It yields the protein CASSEFTGPGELFF.

This chain uses TRBV6-1 with TRBJ1-4, with D possibly TRBD1 on 5 matching bases. V lost 8 bases to trimming and J lost 5 bases, with 6 bases between them. The CDR3 is 11 residues long. Germline CDR1 and CDR2: MNHNS and SASEGT. CDR3 residues: CASRGNEKLFF. In DNA form, the CDR3 reads TGTGCCAGCCGGGGGAATGAAAAACTGTTTTTT.

The chain recombines TRBV6-5 with TRBJ1-2; weak D call: TRBD1 (6 bases). This CDR3 has 13 amino acids. The germline gives CDR1 MNHEY, CDR2 SVGAGI. The V end lost 6 bases, the J end lost 2 bases, and 10 bases lay between the germline ends. Here the CDR3 reads CASRADSNYGYTF. The CDR3 DNA follows: TGTGCCAGCAGAGCGGACAGCAACTATGGCTACACCTTC.

This clone was recorded only once. V usage is TRBV5-6 and J usage is TRBJ2-3; TRBD2 might be the D (7 bases). Germline V lookup: CDR1 SGHDT, CDR2 YYEEEE. The CDR3 runs 16 residues. Trimming pared 0 bases from V and 6 bases from J, leaving 17 bases between. CDR3 nucleotide sequence: TGTGCCAGCAGCTTGGAGAGTGGGGGGGCCTGGGATACGCAGTATTTT. Translating gives CASSLESGGAWDTQYF.

A single count supports this clone. The chain joins TRBV27 to TRBJ2-5; D is perhaps TRBD1 (6 bases). The last part of the DNA fits TRBJ2-7 better; the J call may be wrong. Germline V gene data show CDR1 as MNHEY and CDR2 as SMNVEV (reference sequence). The CDR3 runs to 14 residues. CDR3 protein: CASSPRRDNYEQYF. DNA for the CDR3: TGTGCCAGCAGTCCCCGCAGGGACAACTACGAGCAGTACTTC.

This sequence joins TRBV9 and TRBJ2-5; 9 positions match TRBD2. Germline assignment: CDR1 SGDLS and CDR2 YYNGEE. The ends lost 3 bases at V and 5 bases at J; junction bases unmatched: 11. This CDR3 is built from 16 residues. This CDR3 reads CASSERSRGGLETQYF. Written as DNA, the CDR3 is TGTGCCAGCAGCGAACGATCGCGGGGGGGCTTGGAGACCCAGTACTTC. Supplemented by reference TRBV9 and TRBJ2-5, the full variable domain reads DSGVTQTPKHLITATGQRVTLRCSPRSGDLSVYWYQQSLDQGLQFLIQYYNGEERAKGNILERFSAQQFPDLHSELNLSSLELGDSALYFCASSERSRGGLETQYFGPGTRLLVL.

The chain couples TRBV5-1 to TRBJ1-2, with 9 bases lining up with TRBD1. The CDR3 length is 14 residues. Germline V gene data show CDR1 as SGHRS and CDR2 as YFSETQ. The junction had 5 bases not matched to a gene; V was cut back by 0 bases and J by 8 bases. DNA of the CDR3: TGCGCCAGCAGCTTGGGACAGGGGGTTAGCGGCTACACCTTC. The encoded protein is CASSLGQGVSGYTF.

This chain joins TRBV10-3 and TRBJ2-5, with 7 nucleotides matching TRBD2. This CDR3 contains 13 residues. Germline CDR1 is ENHRY and CDR2 is SYGVKD. The junction had 1 base not matched to a gene; V was cut back by 2 bases and J by 4 bases. CDR3 in DNA: TGTGCCATCAGTGAGACGGGGGGAGAGACCCAGTACTTC. Amino acids: CAISETGGETQYF.

The sample holds a few counts of this clone. This rearrangement joins TRBV11-2 to TRBJ2-3; 10 bases agree with TRBD2. The CDR3 is made up of 16 amino acids. Germline values: CDR1 SGHAT, CDR2 FQNNGV. V lost 1 base and J lost 2; bases outside the gene matches: 3. The CDR3 bases are TGTGCCAGCAGCTTAGGGCTAGCGGGGGTCACAGATACGCAGTATTTT. This codes for CASSLGLAGVTDTQYF.

The rearrangement links TRBV7-8 to TRBJ2-1; D is unresolved. Between the trimmed V and J ends, which lost 2 bases and 5 bases, there was a span of 10 bases. Germline-derived CDR1 and CDR2 are SGHVS and FQNEAQ. This CDR3 comprises 14 residues. This CDR3 reads CASSLLYSHNEQFF. The CDR3 coding sequence is TGTGCCAGCAGCTTATTGTACAGCCACAATGAGCAGTTCTTC. Variable domain in full (rest from reference TRBV7-8 and TRBJ2-1): GAGVSQSPRYKVAKRGQDVALRCDPISGHVSLFWYQQALGQGPEFLTYFQNEAQLDKSGLPSDRFFAERPEGSVSTLKIQRTQQEDSAVYLCASSLLYSHNEQFFGPGTRLTVL.

The chain uses TRBV9 and TRBJ1-1, with unresolved D. The CDR3 consists of 15 residues. CDR1 is SGDLS and CDR2 is YYNGEE in the germline V gene. With 0 bases removed from V and 6 bases from J, the gap between germline ends came to 15 bases. CDR3 region: CASSVGIQLGPEAFF. The CDR3, as DNA: TGTGCCAGCAGCGTAGGGATACAATTGGGCCCTGAAGCTTTCTTT.

This clone was recorded only once. V and J are TRBV5-4 and TRBJ2-4; D unclear. Germline values: CDR1 SGHNT, CDR2 YYREEE (reference sequence). V lost 0 bases, J lost 9 bases, and 16 bases lay in between. CDR3 length: 15 residues. The CDR3 region is CASSLETALASIQYF. CDR3 DNA sequence: TGTGCCAGCAGCTTGGAGACTGCACTGGCGAGCATTCAGTACTTC.

The chain employs TRBV11-2 and TRBJ2-1; TRBD2 is a possible D gene (6 bases). Germline values: CDR1 SGHAT, CDR2 FQNNGV. The CDR3 has 15 amino acids. V gave up 4 bases and J gave up 3 bases, with 13 bases separating them. CDR3 sequence reads: CASSSPGAVYNEQFF. CDR3 nucleotide sequence: TGTGCCAGCAGCTCGCCGGGAGCCGTCTACAATGAGCAGTTCTTC.

This chain links TRBV19 with TRBJ2-5, with D possibly being TRBD1 (5 bases). Trimming cost V 5 bases and J 3 bases, with 10 bases left between them. CDR3 length equals 13 residues. Looked up from germline, CDR1 is LNHDA and CDR2 is SQIVND (reference sequence). Here the CDR3 DNA reads TGTGCCAGTAGTGGCTCAGGGAAAGAGACCCAGTACTTC. The encoded protein is CASSGSGKETQYF.

J is TRBJ1-3 and V is TRBV6-5; tentative D call: TRBD1 (5 bases). This CDR3 contains 16 residues. Germline V gene data show CDR1 as MNHEY and CDR2 as SVGAGI. The V end was cut by 4 bases, the J end by 2 bases, with 15 bases between. The CDR3 loop is CASSWGLGAAGNTIYF. CDR3 DNA: TGTGCCAGCAGTTGGGGTCTTGGGGCGGCTGGAAACACCATATATTTT.

This clone was seen just once. V usage is TRBV29-1 and J usage is TRBJ2-2, with TRBD1 as a possible D gene (5 bases). CDR3 length: 15 residues. Trimming stripped 4 bases from V and 2 bases from J, with 14 bases between. Germline loops: CDR1 SQVTM, CDR2 ANQGSEA. The CDR3 nucleotides are TGCAGCGTTGTTTTGCAGGGCAGAAACACCGGGGAGCTGTTTTTT. This sequence encodes CSVVLQGRNTGELFF.

The V and J genes are TRBV7-9 and TRBJ2-7, with D maybe TRBD2 (5 bases). Trimming cost V 7 bases and J 2 bases, with 15 bases left between them. Germline lookup yields CDR1 SEHNR and CDR2 FQNEAQ (reference sequence). This CDR3 has 14 residues. The DNA of the CDR3 is TGTGCCAGCAAGTCGGACGGGGTTCCCTACGAGCAGTACTTC. Protein product: CASKSDGVPYEQYF.

This clone appeared a single time. The gene calls are TRBV2 and TRBJ2-2; TRBD2 might be the D (5 bases). This CDR3 spans 14 amino acids. In germline, CDR1 is SNHLY, CDR2 FYNNEI. Trimming shortened V by 0 bases and J by 7 bases, and 9 bases separated the two germline ends. The CDR3 coding sequence is TGTGCCAGCAGTGAAGCGCGGGTTGGCGGGGAGCTGTTTTTT. Translated, it gives CASSEARVGGELFF.

The J gene is TRBJ1-1, the V gene TRBV11-2, with 7 bases matching TRBD1. This CDR3 has 15 amino acids. Trimming cost V 1 base and J 8 bases; bases outside gene matches: 10. Germline lookup yields CDR1 SGHAT and CDR2 FQNNGV. CDR3 loop: CASSLGTGQLGEAFF. Here the CDR3 DNA reads TGTGCCAGCAGCTTAGGGACGGGACAGCTAGGCGAAGCTTTCTTT.